This T cell receptor beta chain was sequenced during a study of CD8 T cells in ankylosing spondylitis. Whole-study results and caveats: It was reported that disease-linked clones were significantly enriched in matched ankylosing spondylitis synovial fluid. Some of these motif variants have turned up before, in reports on reactive arthritis synovial fluid and blood. In peripheral blood, disease-linked CD8+ clones occurred at relatively low frequencies.

There are many counts of this clonotype. The antigen is not known. Per the germline V gene, CDR1 is DFQATT and CDR2 is SNEGSKA (reference sequence). The CDR3 length is 16 residues. With V trimmed by 1 base and J by 2 bases, 7 bases remained unmatched. In TCRdb, the 5' RACE reads were re-called with MiXCR into one record per CDR3 protein. The profile shows about 130,000 distinct CDR3 sequences, more than 5.5% of them singletons. The clonotype comes from a female donor with ankylosing spondylitis or in good health (not recorded which). The specimen sequenced was blood, either unsorted or a sorted T cell fraction (not recorded which). The V gene is TRBV20-1, the J gene TRBJ1-5; 8 nucleotides align to TRBD1. The CDR3 coding sequence is TGCAGTGCTAGAGCCGAGACAGGGGCGGGCAATCAGCCCCAGCATTTT. This codes for CSARAETGAGNQPQHF.